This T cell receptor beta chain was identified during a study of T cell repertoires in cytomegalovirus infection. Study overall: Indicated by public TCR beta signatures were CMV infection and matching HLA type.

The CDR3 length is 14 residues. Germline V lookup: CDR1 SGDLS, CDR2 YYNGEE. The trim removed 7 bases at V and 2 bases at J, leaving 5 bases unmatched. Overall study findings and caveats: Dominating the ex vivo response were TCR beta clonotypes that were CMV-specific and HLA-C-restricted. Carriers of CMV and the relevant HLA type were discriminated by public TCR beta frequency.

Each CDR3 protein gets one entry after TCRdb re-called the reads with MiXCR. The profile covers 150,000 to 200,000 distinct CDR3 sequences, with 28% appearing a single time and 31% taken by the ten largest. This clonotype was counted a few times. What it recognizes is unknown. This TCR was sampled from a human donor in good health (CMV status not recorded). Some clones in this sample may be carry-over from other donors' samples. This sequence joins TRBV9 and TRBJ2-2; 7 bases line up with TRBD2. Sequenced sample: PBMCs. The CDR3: CASRPGGNTGELFF. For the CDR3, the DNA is TGTGCCAGCCGTCCGGGGGGAAACACCGGGGAGCTGTTTTTT.